Presented here are 18 T cell receptor beta chains from one specimen sequenced in a study of human T cells and chemical hapten exposure. The time point is: patch test 2, 6 weeks after DPC sensitization. The sample's treatment: therapeutic diphenylcyclopropenone sensitization with weekly scalp DPC. A single record per CDR3 protein comes from TCRdb applying MiXCR to the RACE reads. The data show 95,000 or so distinct CDR3 sequences, roughly an eighth seen once. The starting material was whole blood, obtained in connection with sensitization to the hapten diphenylcyclopropenone (DPC). These receptor sequences come from a woman in her 40s with alopecia areata. Some clones in this sample may be carry-over from other donors' samples.

This clonotype showed up just a few times. The V and J genes are TRBV25-1 and TRBJ1-1; D gene ambiguous. The CDR3 is 13 amino acids. Per germline, CDR1 MGHDK and CDR2 SYGVNS. Trimming took 7 bases from V and 4 from J, leaving 13 bases between them. In DNA, the CDR3 is TGTGCCAGCACCTTGGGTCTGGGCACTGAAGCTTTCTTT. Protein sequence: CASTLGLGTEAFF.

There are a few counts of this clonotype. CDR3 amino acids: CASSQDGLAGLGAFGNEQFF. For the CDR3, the DNA is TGTGCCAGCAGCCAAGACGGACTAGCGGGATTAGGGGCCTTCGGCAATGAGCAGTTCTTC. V and J are TRBV14 and TRBJ2-1, with 12 bases that match TRBD2. CDR1 is SGHDN, CDR2 FVKESK, per germline. The V segment lost 0 bases and the J segment 6 bases; nucleotides outside the gene matches: 15. There are 20 residues in the CDR3.

This chain joins TRBV2 and TRBJ2-7; TRBD2 matches at 10 bases. From germline, CDR1 is SNHLY and CDR2 FYNNEI. V shed 7 bases and J 1 base; nucleotides not matched to a gene: 4. The CDR3 is 14 amino acids. CDR3 sequence (DNA): TGTGCCAGCATTCGGACTAGCGGATCCTACGAGCAGTACTTC. Protein sequence: CASIRTSGSYEQYF.

This clonotype was seen repeatedly, ten times or more. The J gene is TRBJ2-3, the V gene TRBV28; 11 bases line up with TRBD2. The V and J ends lost 8 bases and 5 bases, in that order; junction bases with no gene match: 9. Germline CDR1 MDHEN, CDR2 SYDVKM. The CDR3 totals 15 residues. CDR3 bases: TGTGCCAGCCAACTAGCGGGAGCCCCCCGAGATACGCAGTATTTT. Translated: CASQLAGAPRDTQYF.

The chain couples TRBV7-2 to TRBJ2-7; unclear D gene. Deletions cut 1 base from V and 0 bases from J, with 7 bases between. The germline gives CDR1 SGHTA, CDR2 FQGNSA. The length of the CDR3 is 14 residues. CDR3 amino acids: CASSLERVSYEQYF. The CDR3 region has the DNA TGTGCCAGCAGCTTAGAACGGGTCTCCTACGAGCAGTACTTC.

This clonotype has at least ten counts. V and J are TRBV9 and TRBJ2-3; D unclear. The V and J ends lost 0 bases and 2 bases respectively, with 10 bases between them. The CDR3 is made up of 15 amino acids. The germline gives CDR1 SGDLS, CDR2 YYNGEE. CDR3 in amino acids: CASSVAGGSTDTQYF. In DNA form, the CDR3 reads TGTGCCAGCAGCGTAGCGGGCGGTTCCACAGATACGCAGTATTTT.

The chain has TRBV27 and TRBJ2-3; 7 nucleotides agree with TRBD2. This CDR3 has 16 residues. Germline V gene sequence: CDR1 MNHEY, CDR2 SMNVEV (reference sequence). The V gene end was trimmed by 5 bases and the J gene end by 4 bases; junction bases not matched to a gene: 12. CDR3 protein: CASSPLVGRLADTQYF. The DNA of the CDR3 is TGTGCCAGCAGTCCCCTCGTCGGGAGGCTTGCAGATACGCAGTATTTT.

In the case of this clonotype: A junction boundary mismatches the germline segment, possibly from a read error. The rearrangement uses TRBV5-6 and TRBJ1-6; possibly TRBD1 for D (5 bases). Per the germline V gene, CDR1 is SGHDT and CDR2 is YYEEEE. The CDR3 runs 22 residues. The CDR3 loop is CASSSRGMPSRFLRFPNSALHF. The CDR3 region has the DNA TGTGCCAGCAGTTCGCGGGGGATGCCGTCCAGGTTTCTAAGGTTTCCTAATTCAGCCCTCCACTTT.

The rearrangement joins TRBV6-2 or TRBV6-3 to TRBJ1-1, with D tentatively TRBD1 (6 bases). The CDR3 sequence is 12 residues long. V was shortened by 2 bases and J by 8 bases, with 9 bases between the two germline ends. Germline V gene data show CDR1 as MNHEY and CDR2 as SVGEGT. The chain's CDR3 is CASSYTGIEAFF. CDR3 nucleotide sequence: TGTGCCAGCAGTTACACAGGGATCGAAGCTTTCTTT.

This chain connects TRBV13 to TRBJ1-1; 9 bases fit TRBD1. This CDR3 has 15 amino acids. J was trimmed by 6 bases and V by 5 bases; bases with no gene match: 10. CDR1 PRHDT and CDR2 FYEKMQ come from the germline V gene (reference sequence). This CDR3 reads CASSLRTGVRAEAFF. The CDR3 DNA reads as TGTGCCAGCAGCCTAAGGACAGGGGTAAGGGCTGAAGCTTTCTTT.

This clonotype was seen only a few times. The genes are TRBV7-2 and TRBJ1-2, with D tentatively TRBD1 (6 bases). The CDR3 covers 15 residues. Trimming stripped 1 base from V and 4 bases from J, with 13 bases between. The V gene's germline CDR1 is SGHTA and CDR2 FQGNSA. The CDR3 spells CASSLGTQGGYGYTF. In DNA, the CDR3 is TGTGCCAGCAGCTTAGGGACACAGGGCGGCTATGGCTACACCTTC. The complete variable domain, with remaining parts taken from reference TRBV7-2 and TRBJ1-2, reads GAGVSQSPSNKVTEKGKDVELRCDPISGHTALYWYRQSLGQGLEFLIYFQGNSAPDKSGLPSDRFSAERTGGSVSTLTIQRTQQEDSAVYLCASSLGTQGGYGYTFGSGTRLTVV.

The rearrangement uses TRBV10-1 and TRBJ2-1; D ambiguous. Germline V lookup: CDR1 WNHNN, CDR2 SYGVQD (reference sequence). V was shortened by 0 bases and J by 5 bases, with 8 bases between the two germline ends. This CDR3 spans 14 amino acids. Here the CDR3 DNA reads TGCGCCAGCAGTGAGTCATTCGGCAACAATGAGCAGTTCTTC. It codes for CASSESFGNNEQFF.

This clonotype was counted at least ten times. V gene TRBV29-1 combines with J gene TRBJ2-2; TRBD1 might be the D (5 bases). Germline CDR1 and CDR2: SQVTM and ANQGSEA. The CDR3 runs to 12 residues. V was pared by 4 bases and J by 4 bases, with 7 bases between. CDR3 DNA sequence: TGCAGCGTTGTGGGGCCCACCGGGGAGCTGTTTTTT. This encodes CSVVGPTGELFF.

V usage is TRBV28 and J usage is TRBJ1-1; D gene uncertain. Trimming took 4 bases from V and 0 from J, leaving 18 bases between them. Germline V gives CDR1 MDHEN, CDR2 SYDVKM. This CDR3 contains 17 residues. CDR3 protein: CASSSPNTVPMNTEAFF. In nucleotides, the CDR3 is TGTGCCAGCAGTTCCCCTAACACAGTCCCGATGAACACTGAAGCTTTCTTT.

This clonotype came up many times. V and J are TRBV12-3 or TRBV12-4 and TRBJ2-1; D remains unclear. CDR3 length: 15 amino acids. V gave up 8 bases and J gave up 10 bases, with 24 bases separating them. In DNA form, the CDR3 reads TGTGCCAGCCAAGTAGCTAGGCCAACGGTCAGCGAGCAGTTCTTC. Protein product: CASQVARPTVSEQFF.

This clonotype was seen repeatedly, ten times or more. V is TRBV12-3 or TRBV12-4 and J is TRBJ1-5, with 7 bases lining up with TRBD1. The J segment lost 3 bases and the V segment lost 6 bases, leaving 5 bases of the junction unmatched. The CDR3 consists of 14 residues. DNA for the CDR3: TGTGCCAGCAGGGAGGGACAGAACAATCAGCCCCAGCATTTT. Protein product: CASREGQNNQPQHF.

V usage is TRBV5-1 and J usage is TRBJ2-4; 8 bases are a match to TRBD2. CDR3 length: 15 residues. The germline CDR1 and CDR2 sequences are SGHRS and YFSETQ. After removal of 4 bases from V and 8 bases from J, the junction contained 11 bases not matched to a gene. This CDR3 reads CASSSSGTRGDIQYF. CDR3 nucleotide sequence: TGCGCCAGCAGCAGCTCCGGGACGCGGGGGGACATTCAGTACTTC.

This clonotype was found many times. The rearrangement uses TRBV5-1 and TRBJ1-6; a weak D match, TRBD1 (5 bases). The germline V gene has CDR1 SGHRS and CDR2 YFSETQ. This CDR3 is built from 14 residues. Trimming shortened V by 2 bases and J by 7 bases, and 10 bases separated the two germline ends. As DNA, the CDR3 is TGCGCCAGCAGCTTCGGACAAGGCAATTCACCCCTCCACTTT. This sequence encodes CASSFGQGNSPLHF.